The present T cell receptor beta chain was sequenced within a study of cytomegalovirus exposure and HLA in healthy donors. Whole-study results and caveats: Cytomegalovirus status, reportedly, was diagnosed with high specificity and sensitivity by the classifier. Most observed TCR sequences were rare, whereas some public TCRs were detected in many donors. In vitro confirmation showed a few CMV-associated chains to be CMV antigen specific.

The CDR3 covers 16 residues. CDR1 and CDR2 from the germline V gene are KGHSH and LQKENI. The junction had 9 bases not matched to a gene; V was cut back by 2 bases and J by 3 bases. Note on this clone: Its matching antigen is unknown.

Repertoires were generated with immunoSEQ multiplex PCR, while TCRdb's copy carries only in-frame clones and drops some. The table lists fewer than 150,000 clones, 80% to 90% of them singletons. The sequenced sample was PBMCs. This clonotype was obtained from a young woman in good health and CMV-seropositive. The chain joins TRBV18 to TRBJ1-2; the match to TRBD1 covers 7 bases. This CDR3 reads CASSPKGPGGHYGYTF. In DNA, the CDR3 is TGTGCCAGCTCACCAAAAGGGCCAGGGGGGCACTATGGCTACACCTTC.